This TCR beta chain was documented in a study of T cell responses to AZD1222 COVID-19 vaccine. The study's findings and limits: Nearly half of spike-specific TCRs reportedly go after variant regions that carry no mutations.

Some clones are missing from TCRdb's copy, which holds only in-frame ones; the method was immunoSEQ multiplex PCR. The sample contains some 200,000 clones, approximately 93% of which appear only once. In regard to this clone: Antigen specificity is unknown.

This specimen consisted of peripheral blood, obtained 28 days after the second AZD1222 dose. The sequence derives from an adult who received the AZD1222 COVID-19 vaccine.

CDR3 DNA sequence: TGTGCCAGTAGTAGGCAATACTCTGGAAACACCATATATTTT. Amino acid sequence: CASSRQYSGNTIYF. The genes are TRBV19 and TRBJ1-3; D is undetermined. Trimming pared 4 bases from V and 0 bases from J, leaving 7 bases between. The CDR3 contains 14 residues. The germline V gene encodes CDR1 LNHDA and CDR2 SQIVND (reference sequence).